This TCR beta chain came from a study of blood T cells in healthy people across ages. This clonotype was seen more than once but under ten times. The second PCR ran about 6 to 12 cycles with a sample-barcoded 5' primer and J-beta primers. TCRdb reprocessed the 5' RACE reads via MiXCR and lists one record per CDR3 protein. The sample contains about 1 million distinct CDR3 sequences, under 45% of which appear only once. Germline trimming cut 6 bases from V and 3 bases from J; bases unmatched to any gene: 4. CDR3 length equals 14 residues. Germline V lookup: CDR1 SGHVS, CDR2 FNYEAQ. Source material: blood. The sequence was collected from a woman aged 55-70 years in good health. V is TRBV7-6 and J is TRBJ1-5; 8 bases line up with TRBD1. Here the CDR3 DNA reads TGTGCCAGCAGTTCGACAGGGGCCAATCAGCCCCAGCATTTT. Residues: CASSSTGANQPQHF.